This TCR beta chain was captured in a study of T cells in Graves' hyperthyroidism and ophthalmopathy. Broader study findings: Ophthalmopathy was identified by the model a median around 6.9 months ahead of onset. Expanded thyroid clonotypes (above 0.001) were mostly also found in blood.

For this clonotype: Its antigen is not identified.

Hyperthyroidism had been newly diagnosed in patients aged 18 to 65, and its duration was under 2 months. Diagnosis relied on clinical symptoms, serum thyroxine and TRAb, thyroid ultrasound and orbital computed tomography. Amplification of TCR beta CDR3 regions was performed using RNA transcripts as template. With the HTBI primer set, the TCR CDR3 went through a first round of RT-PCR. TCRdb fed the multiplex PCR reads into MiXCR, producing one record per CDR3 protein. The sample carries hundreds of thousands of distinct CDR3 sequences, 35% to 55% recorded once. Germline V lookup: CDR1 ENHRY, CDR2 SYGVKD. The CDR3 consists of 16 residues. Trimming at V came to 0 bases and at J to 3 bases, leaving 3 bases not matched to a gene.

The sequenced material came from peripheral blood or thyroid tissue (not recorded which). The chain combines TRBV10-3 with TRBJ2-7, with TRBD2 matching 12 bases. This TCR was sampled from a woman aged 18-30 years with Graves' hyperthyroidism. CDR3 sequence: CAISESSSGRDYEQYF. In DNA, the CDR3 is TGTGCCATCAGTGAGTCGTCTAGCGGGAGGGACTACGAGCAGTACTTC.